Below, 2 T cell receptor beta chains from the same sample are listed, as sequenced in a study of blood T cell repertoires in COVID-19. The table came from immunoSEQ multiplex PCR; TCRdb's copy has only in-frame clones and leaves some out. The sample lists about 230,000 clones, less than 90% occurring once. The sequencing input was peripheral blood. These receptors were obtained from a woman between 65 and 79 years old with active or convalescent COVID-19.

J is TRBJ2-7 and V is TRBV3-1 (or the pseudogene TRBV3-2), with 8 bases fitting TRBD2. The germline V gene has CDR1 LGHDT and CDR2 YNNKEL (reference sequence). V shed 4 bases, J shed 2 bases, and the junction held 4 bases outside the gene matches. The CDR3 extends over 14 amino acids. This chain's CDR3 is CASSRSGITYEQYF. CDR3 in DNA: TGTGCCAGCAGCCGTAGCGGGATTACCTACGAGCAGTACTTC.

The chain is built from TRBV2 and TRBJ2-7; D gene ambiguous. Germline lookup yields CDR1 SNHLY and CDR2 FYNNEI. The CDR3 runs 11 residues. The germline V and J ends were trimmed by 10 bases and 3 bases, with 10 bases remaining between them. Written as DNA, the CDR3 is TGTGCCACCTCAAACAGCTACGAGCAGTACTTC. Translated, it gives CATSNSYEQYF.